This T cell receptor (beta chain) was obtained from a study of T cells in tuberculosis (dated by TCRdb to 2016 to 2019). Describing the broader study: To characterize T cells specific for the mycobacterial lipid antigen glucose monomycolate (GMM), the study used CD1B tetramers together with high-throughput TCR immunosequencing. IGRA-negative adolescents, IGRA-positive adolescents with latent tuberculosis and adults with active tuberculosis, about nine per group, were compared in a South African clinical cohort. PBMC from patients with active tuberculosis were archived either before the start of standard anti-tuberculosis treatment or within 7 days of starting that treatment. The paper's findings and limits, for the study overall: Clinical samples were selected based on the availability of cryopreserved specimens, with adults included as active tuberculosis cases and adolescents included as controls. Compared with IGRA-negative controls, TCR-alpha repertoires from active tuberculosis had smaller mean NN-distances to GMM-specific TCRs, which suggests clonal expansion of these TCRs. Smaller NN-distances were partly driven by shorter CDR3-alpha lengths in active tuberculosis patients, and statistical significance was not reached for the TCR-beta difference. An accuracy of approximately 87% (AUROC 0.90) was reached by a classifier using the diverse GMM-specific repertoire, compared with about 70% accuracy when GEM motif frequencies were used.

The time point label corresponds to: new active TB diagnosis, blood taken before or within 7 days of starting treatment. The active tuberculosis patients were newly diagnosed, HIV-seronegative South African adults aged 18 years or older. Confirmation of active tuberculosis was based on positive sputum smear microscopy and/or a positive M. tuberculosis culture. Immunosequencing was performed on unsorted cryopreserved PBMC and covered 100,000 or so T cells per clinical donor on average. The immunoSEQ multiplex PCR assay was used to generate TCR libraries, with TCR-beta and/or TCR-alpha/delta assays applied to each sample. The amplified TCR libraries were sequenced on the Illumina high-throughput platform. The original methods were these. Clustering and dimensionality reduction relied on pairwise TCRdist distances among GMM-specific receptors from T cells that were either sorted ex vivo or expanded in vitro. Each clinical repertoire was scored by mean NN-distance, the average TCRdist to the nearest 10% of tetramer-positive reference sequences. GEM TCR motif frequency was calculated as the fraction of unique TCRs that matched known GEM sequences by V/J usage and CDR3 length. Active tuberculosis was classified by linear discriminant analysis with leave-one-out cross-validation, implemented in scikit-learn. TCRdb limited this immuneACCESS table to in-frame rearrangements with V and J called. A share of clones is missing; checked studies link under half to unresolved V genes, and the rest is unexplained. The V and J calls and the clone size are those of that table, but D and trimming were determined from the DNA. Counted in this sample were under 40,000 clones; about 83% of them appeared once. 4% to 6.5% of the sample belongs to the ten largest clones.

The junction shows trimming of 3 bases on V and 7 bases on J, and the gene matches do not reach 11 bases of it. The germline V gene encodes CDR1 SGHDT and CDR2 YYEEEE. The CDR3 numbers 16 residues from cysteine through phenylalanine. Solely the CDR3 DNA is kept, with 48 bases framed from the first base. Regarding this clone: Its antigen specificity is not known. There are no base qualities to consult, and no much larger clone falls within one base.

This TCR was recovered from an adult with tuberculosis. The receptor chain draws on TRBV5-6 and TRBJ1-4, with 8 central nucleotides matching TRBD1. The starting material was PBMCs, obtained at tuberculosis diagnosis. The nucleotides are TGTGCCAGCAGCTGGGGTCCAGGGGGCGCGGGTGAAAAACTGTTTTTT. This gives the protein CASSWGPGGAGEKLFF.